The 20 T cell receptor beta chains reported below all come from one sample, sequenced in a study of control samples from healthy donors and cancer patients. The assay was immunoSEQ multiplex PCR, and TCRdb's table has in-frame clones only and misses some. The table records 120,000 or so clones, around nine tenths of them present only once. Sequencing was done on a sample of PBMCs. These receptors were collected from an older woman with lung cancer.

The chain recombines TRBV5-1 with TRBJ1-4; 9 nucleotides align to TRBD1. The germline gives CDR1 SGHRS, CDR2 YFSETQ. V shed 0 bases, J shed 6 bases, and the junction held 3 bases outside the gene matches. This CDR3 region has 15 residues. This CDR3 reads CASSLVQGADEKLFF. In DNA, the CDR3 is TGCGCCAGCAGCTTGGTACAGGGGGCTGATGAAAAACTGTTTTTT.

V usage is TRBV7-2 and J usage is TRBJ2-5; TRBD2 agrees at 16 bases. Germline-derived CDR1 and CDR2 are SGHTA and FQGNSA. The CDR3 contains 15 residues. The V and J ends lost 6 bases and 7 bases, in that order; junction bases with no gene match: 5. The CDR3 region is CASRTGTSGGGTQYF. CDR3 DNA sequence: TGTGCCAGCAGGACCGGGACTAGCGGGGGGGGGACCCAGTACTTC.

The chain employs TRBV19 and TRBJ1-2; no definite D call. Germline V gene sequence: CDR1 LNHDA, CDR2 SQIVND (reference sequence). The CDR3 has 16 amino acids. The V end was cut by 3 bases, the J end by 8 bases, with 22 bases between. CDR3 region: CASSIVGRASSVGYTF. CDR3 DNA: TGTGCCAGTAGTATTGTGGGGAGAGCCTCGAGTGTGGGCTACACCTTC.

The chain joins TRBV5-1 to TRBJ1-2; 7 nucleotides match TRBD1. CDR3 size: 13 residues. V trimming: 4 bases; J trimming: 6 bases; junction bases outside the gene matches: 6. Germline V gene data show CDR1 as SGHRS and CDR2 as YFSETQ. Here the CDR3 DNA reads TGCGCCAGCAGCACAGGACAGGAGGATGGCTACACCTTC. It translates to CASSTGQEDGYTF.

The V gene is TRBV6-6, the J gene TRBJ2-5, with TRBD1 matching 7 bases. The CDR3 consists of 15 residues. J was trimmed by 1 base and V by 6 bases; bases with no gene match: 8. Germline V gives CDR1 MNHNY, CDR2 SVGAGI (reference sequence). In DNA, the CDR3 is TGTGCCAGCAGAAACAGGGGACAGTCCCAAGAGACCCAGTACTTC. It encodes CASRNRGQSQETQYF.

The rearrangement links TRBV9 to TRBJ1-6; possible D gene TRBD1, 6 bases. The CDR3 sequence is 15 residues long. V lost 4 bases to trimming and J lost 7 bases, with 15 bases between them. Germline CDR1 is SGDLS and CDR2 is YYNGEE. The CDR3 coding sequence is TGTGCCAGCAGCCCCTACGGGGGCGCGAATTCACCCCTCCACTTT. Amino acid sequence: CASSPYGGANSPLHF.

The chain recombines TRBV5-3 with TRBJ2-6; 7 bases fit TRBD1. TRBV5-3 is an open reading frame, and its role is uncertain. The CDR3 has 18 amino acids. Trimming at V came to 4 bases and at J to 0 bases, leaving 10 bases not matched to a gene. As DNA, the CDR3 is TGTGCCAGAAGCCCGGGGACAGCCTTTTTCTCTGGGGCCAACGTCCTGACTTTC. Protein sequence: CARSPGTAFFSGANVLTF.

V gene TRBV18 combines with J gene TRBJ1-4, with TRBD1 as a possible D gene (6 bases). V lost 6 bases to trimming and J lost 3 bases, with 11 bases between them. The germline CDR1 and CDR2 sequences are KGHSH and LQKENI. This CDR3 is built from 14 residues. The CDR3 nucleotides read TGTGCCAGCTCCAAACAGGGATCTAATGAAAAACTGTTTTTT. Amino acid sequence: CASSKQGSNEKLFF. Using reference TRBV18 and TRBJ1-4 for the parts outside the CDR3, the full variable domain is NAGVMQNPRHLVRRRGQEARLRCSPMKGHSHVYWYRQLPEEGLKFMVYLQKENIIDESGMPKERFSAEFPKEGPSILRIQQVVRGDSAAYFCASSKQGSNEKLFFGSGTQLSVL.

This chain uses TRBV7-2 with TRBJ1-3, with a tentative D call TRBD1 (5 bases). The CDR3 loop spans 15 amino acids. Trimming removed 5 bases from V and 0 bases from J, with 11 bases in between. Germline loops: CDR1 SGHTA, CDR2 FQGNSA. The chain's CDR3 is CASSIYRSSGNTIYF. CDR3 in DNA: TGTGCCAGCAGCATCTACAGGTCCTCTGGAAACACCATATATTTT.

The chain joins TRBV12-5 to TRBJ1-1, with 7 bases aligning to TRBD1. Germline loops: CDR1 LGHNT, CDR2 FRNRAP. The J segment lost 6 bases and the V segment lost 1 base, leaving 5 bases of the junction unmatched. CDR3 length: 14 residues. The CDR3 sequence: CASGLGQGVAEAFF. In DNA, the CDR3 is TGTGCTAGTGGTTTGGGACAGGGAGTAGCTGAAGCTTTCTTT.

This clone appeared a few times. This chain connects TRBV5-4 to TRBJ1-5; D remains unclear. Germline assignment: CDR1 SGHNT and CDR2 YYREEE (reference sequence). The ends were cut back, 0 bases at V and 1 base at J, with 8 bases in the middle. The CDR3 spans 15 residues. In DNA form, the CDR3 reads TGTGCCAGCAGCTTGGATGCGGGAAGCAATCAGCCCCAGCATTTT. It translates to CASSLDAGSNQPQHF.

The gene calls are TRBV3-1 (or the pseudogene TRBV3-2) and TRBJ1-5; D call uncertain. Deletions cut 1 base from V and 3 bases from J, with 10 bases between. This CDR3 spans 15 amino acids. CDR1 LGHDT and CDR2 YNNKEL come from the germline V gene (reference sequence). The CDR3 DNA follows: TGTGCCAGCAGCCAAGGAACAGAGCCCAATCAGCCCCAGCATTTT. It codes for CASSQGTEPNQPQHF.

The chain uses TRBV7-2 and TRBJ2-7; D uncertain. Germline loops: CDR1 SGHTA, CDR2 FQGNSA. The CDR3 has 12 amino acids. CDR3 nucleotides: TGTGCGATTTCCTCTAGCTCCTACGAGCAGTACTTC. Its protein is CAISSSSYEQYF. The full variable domain, its missing parts supplied by reference TRBV7-2 and TRBJ2-7, is GAGVSQSPSNKVTEKGKDVELRCDPISGHTALYWYRQSLGQGLEFLIYFQGNSAPDKSGLPSDRFSAERTGGSVSTLTIQRTQQEDSAVYLCAISSSSYEQYFGPGTRLTVT.

V is TRBV5-6 and J is TRBJ2-7; TRBD2 might be the D (5 bases). Germline assignment: CDR1 SGHDT and CDR2 YYEEEE. The V gene lost 7 bases and the J gene lost 5 bases, with 22 bases spanning the gap. CDR3 length equals 15 residues. In DNA form, the CDR3 reads TGTGCCAGCCGGAGGTTTTCGGGAAATTGGCACGAGCAGTACTTC. Its protein product is CASRRFSGNWHEQYF.

The chain uses TRBV12-5 and TRBJ2-7; D is uncertain. This CDR3 is built from 11 residues. Germline V CDR1 and CDR2: LGHNT, FRNRAP. Trimming cost V 5 bases and J 4 bases, with 6 bases left between them. This chain's CDR3 is CASGGEYEQYF. The CDR3 nucleotides read TGTGCTAGTGGTGGCGAATACGAGCAGTACTTC.

J is TRBJ2-2 and V is TRBV12-1; TRBD1 reflects the table's D call only, with no check against the DNA. TRBV12-1 is assigned pseudogene status. CDR3 length: 17 amino acids. The CDR3: CASSFTRDRTNTGELFF. As DNA, the CDR3 is TGTGCCAGCAGCTTTACCCGGGACAGAACGAACACCGGGGAGCTGTTTTTT.

V is TRBV11-2 and J is TRBJ1-3, with a possible D match to TRBD1 (5 bases). This CDR3 is 18 amino acids long. Trimming shortened V by 4 bases and J by 0 bases, and 19 bases separated the two germline ends. Germline CDR1 is SGHAT and CDR2 is FQNNGV. This CDR3 reads CASSSVTGTSSSGNTIYF. The CDR3 DNA sequence: TGTGCCAGCAGCTCAGTTACCGGGACGTCCAGCTCTGGAAACACCATATATTTT.

In nucleotides, the CDR3 is TGTGCCAGCAGTTACTCCAGAGGCCTCTCGGCCACTGAAGCTTTCTTT. It encodes CASSYSRGLSATEAFF. V is TRBV6-5 and J is TRBJ1-1; D is uncertain. The CDR3 runs 16 residues. The germline V gene has CDR1 MNHEY and CDR2 SVGAGI. V was cut by 0 bases and J by 4 bases, with 15 bases left in between.

The chain links TRBV7-2 to TRBJ2-7; D might be TRBD1 (5 bases). Germline CDR1 SGHTA, CDR2 FQGNSA. The CDR3 consists of 15 residues. Trimming cost V 0 bases and J 2 bases, with 11 bases left between them. CDR3 nucleotide sequence: TGTGCCAGCAGCTTAGCCCCGACAGCCACCTACGAGCAGTACTTC. Translating it yields CASSLAPTATYEQYF.

The table lists this clone with a count of one. The chain links TRBV7-9 to TRBJ2-1; D gene unclear. Trimming stripped 4 bases from V and 4 bases from J, with 26 bases between. The CDR3 covers 19 residues. Germline lookup yields CDR1 SEHNR and CDR2 FQNEAQ (reference sequence). For the CDR3, the DNA is TGTGCCAGCAGCTCCCCACTCTCTACTCCACCCAGGATATACAATGAGCAGTTCTTC. It yields the protein CASSSPLSTPPRIYNEQFF.